Presented here are 32 T cell receptor beta chains from one specimen sequenced in a study of blood T cell repertoires in COVID-19. Clones were read by immunoSEQ multiplex PCR, and TCRdb kept only the in-frame ones, dropping some. The sample contains around 210,000 clones, approximately 87% of which appear only once. The sample consisted of peripheral blood. The receptors originated from a woman in her 70s with acute or convalescent COVID-19.

V usage is TRBV6-6 and J usage is TRBJ1-5, with TRBD1 matching over 7 bases. The trim removed 5 bases at V and 0 bases at J, leaving 16 bases unmatched. The CDR3 totals 19 residues. The germline V gene has CDR1 MNHNY and CDR2 SVGAGI (reference sequence). The CDR3 loop is CASSPTIRQGRYSNQPQHF. CDR3 coding DNA: TGTGCCAGCAGTCCTACAATCCGACAGGGAAGGTATAGCAATCAGCCCCAGCATTTT.

This clone came up a few times. The V call is TRBV6-2 or TRBV6-3, the J call TRBJ2-2; possible D gene TRBD2, 5 bases. The germline CDR1 and CDR2 sequences are MNHEY and SVGEGT. Between the trimmed V and J ends, which lost 5 bases and 1 base, there was a span of 14 bases. The CDR3 spans 16 residues. The CDR3 protein is CASSVVRGGNTGELFF. CDR3 DNA: TGTGCCAGCAGTGTCGTCCGGGGTGGGAACACCGGGGAGCTGTTTTTT.

The CDR3 is CAISGYENSPLHF. CDR3 nucleotide sequence: TGTGCCATCAGTGGTTATGAGAATTCACCCCTCCACTTT. The chain carries TRBV10-3 and TRBJ1-6; D not certain. The V and J ends lost 4 bases and 7 bases respectively, with 8 bases between them. Germline loops: CDR1 ENHRY, CDR2 SYGVKD. CDR3 length equals 13 residues.

This sequence joins TRBV6-5 and TRBJ1-2, with 7 bases identical to TRBD1. CDR1 is MNHEY and CDR2 is SVGAGI in the germline V gene. With 2 bases clipped from V and 7 bases from J, the junction kept 7 bases outside the gene matches. The CDR3 is 14 residues long. CDR3 DNA sequence: TGTGCCAGCAGTTACGCCCAGACAGGGTCTGGCTACACCTTC. This encodes CASSYAQTGSGYTF.

The rearrangement links TRBV19 to TRBJ2-2, with 7 bases lining up with TRBD2. This CDR3 is 13 amino acids long. Germline V gene data show CDR1 as LNHDA and CDR2 as SQIVND (reference sequence). J was trimmed by 5 bases and V by 5 bases; bases with no gene match: 2. CDR3 nucleotide sequence: TGTGCCAGTAGTCCGCGGGAGACCGGGGAGCTGTTTTTT. Translation: CASSPRETGELFF.

V and J are TRBV12-3 or TRBV12-4 and TRBJ1-2; D remains unclear. The CDR3 sequence is 13 residues long. V lost 1 base and J lost 3, with 6 bases in between. The CDR3 nucleotides read TGTGCCAGCAGTTTAGAACGGTACTATGGCTACACCTTC. Protein sequence: CASSLERYYGYTF.

This chain links TRBV7-2 with TRBJ2-7, with TRBD2 as a possible D gene (6 bases). The germline V gene encodes CDR1 SGHTA and CDR2 FQGNSA. The CDR3 loop spans 15 amino acids. V lost 3 bases to trimming and J lost 6 bases, with 18 bases between them. The CDR3 spells CASSFRAGGDREQYF. CDR3 DNA: TGTGCCAGCAGCTTCCGCGCCGGAGGGGATCGCGAGCAGTACTTC. Drawing the rest from reference TRBV7-2 and TRBJ2-7, the complete variable domain is GAGVSQSPSNKVTEKGKDVELRCDPISGHTALYWYRQSLGQGLEFLIYFQGNSAPDKSGLPSDRFSAERTGGSVSTLTIQRTQQEDSAVYLCASSFRAGGDREQYFGPGTRLTVT.

As regards this clone: The same CDR3 also results from other DNA sequences found in this sample. The V call is TRBV5-5, the J call TRBJ2-3; weak D call: TRBD2 (6 bases). CDR1 is SGHKS and CDR2 is YYEKEE in the germline V gene (reference sequence). V shed 0 bases and J shed 1 base, with 6 bases lying between them. The CDR3 runs 14 residues. The CDR3 loop is CASSLVAGTDTQYF. DNA for the CDR3: TGTGCCAGCAGCTTGGTAGCGGGCACAGATACGCAGTATTTT.

The genes are TRBV3-1 (or the pseudogene TRBV3-2) and TRBJ1-2; 9 positions agree with TRBD1. The V gene end was trimmed by 1 base and the J gene end by 0 bases; junction bases not matched to a gene: 9. CDR1 is LGHDT, CDR2 YNNKEL, per germline (reference sequence). This CDR3 contains 18 residues. In DNA form, the CDR3 reads TGTGCCAGCAGCCAAGCCCGGGACAGGGCCGCTTCTAACTATGGCTACACCTTC. Its translation: CASSQARDRAASNYGYTF.

V and J are TRBV12-3 or TRBV12-4 and TRBJ1-1; D remains unclear. CDR3 length equals 13 residues. Trimming took 7 bases from V and 0 from J, leaving 9 bases between them. CDR3 in amino acids: CASKLTLNTEAFF. The CDR3, as DNA: TGTGCCAGCAAACTTACCTTGAACACTGAAGCTTTCTTT.

This chain links TRBV29-1 with TRBJ2-5; a weak D match, TRBD1 (5 bases). The CDR3 contains 14 residues. In germline, CDR1 is SQVTM, CDR2 ANQGSEA. The V and J ends lost 4 bases and 4 bases respectively, with 16 bases between them. CDR3 DNA: TGCAGCGTTGTACGGCAGGGTAGAGTAGAGACCCAGTACTTC. Protein: CSVVRQGRVETQYF.

Only one count was recorded for this clone. V usage is TRBV19 and J usage is TRBJ1-4; possible D gene TRBD1, 5 bases. V shed 2 bases and J shed 6 bases, with 10 bases lying between them. The V gene's germline CDR1 is LNHDA and CDR2 SQIVND (reference sequence). CDR3 length equals 14 residues. CDR3 sequence reads: CASSIQGPHEKLFF. CDR3 sequence (DNA): TGTGCCAGTAGTATACAGGGCCCCCATGAAAAACTGTTTTTT.

This chain links TRBV7-8 with TRBJ2-3; perhaps TRBD2 as D (6 bases). CDR1 and CDR2 (germline): SGHVS, FQNEAQ. The length of the CDR3 is 15 residues. V was trimmed by 5 bases and J by 0 bases, leaving 12 bases between them. CDR3 coding DNA: TGTGCCAGCAGCCCTCTAGCGTTGAGCACAGATACGCAGTATTTT. This encodes CASSPLALSTDTQYF. Supplemented by reference TRBV7-8 and TRBJ2-3, the full variable domain reads GAGVSQSPRYKVAKRGQDVALRCDPISGHVSLFWYQQALGQGPEFLTYFQNEAQLDKSGLPSDRFFAERPEGSVSTLKIQRTQQEDSAVYLCASSPLALSTDTQYFGPGTRLTVL.

CDR3 region: CASALMQETQYF. The CDR3 region has the DNA TGTGCCAGCGCACTGATGCAAGAGACCCAGTACTTC. This rearrangement joins TRBV7-9 to TRBJ2-5, with D uncertain. This CDR3 has 12 residues. V was pared by 8 bases and J by 2 bases, with 9 bases between. CDR1 and CDR2 from the germline V gene are SEHNR and FQNEAQ (reference sequence).

The V and J genes are TRBV3-1 (or the pseudogene TRBV3-2) and TRBJ2-5, with TRBD2 matching 12 bases. Germline assignment: CDR1 LGHDT and CDR2 YNNKEL (reference sequence). This CDR3 is built from 16 residues. With V trimmed by 1 base and J by 2 bases, 2 bases remained unmatched. In DNA form, the CDR3 reads TGTGCCAGCAGCCAAGGGACTAGCGGGGCTCAAGAGACCCAGTACTTC. It translates to CASSQGTSGAQETQYF.

This clone was found a few times. The chain recombines TRBV2 with TRBJ1-2, with 7 bases aligning to TRBD1. V gave up 8 bases and J gave up 4 bases; unmatched junction bases: 7. Germline lookup yields CDR1 SNHLY and CDR2 FYNNEI. The CDR3 has 13 residues. This CDR3 reads CASRAGGGYGYTF. The CDR3, as DNA: TGTGCCAGCCGGGCAGGGGGAGGCTATGGCTACACCTTC.

The rearrangement uses TRBV11-2 and TRBJ1-2, with a tentative D call TRBD1 (6 bases). The ends were cut back, 1 base at V and 8 bases at J, with 11 bases in the middle. From germline, CDR1 is SGHAT and CDR2 FQNNGV. The CDR3 runs to 13 residues. This CDR3 reads CASSLAQGTGYTF. CDR3 coding DNA: TGTGCCAGCAGCTTAGCACAGGGAACGGGCTACACCTTC.

This clone has a single count. The chain joins TRBV20-1 to TRBJ1-2; D is perhaps TRBD1 (6 bases). Germline V gives CDR1 DFQATT, CDR2 SNEGSKA (reference sequence). The germline V and J ends were trimmed by 3 bases and 4 bases, with 9 bases remaining between them. This CDR3 has 12 residues. The CDR3 DNA is TGCAGTGCTAGTTTGACAGGCTATGGCTACACCTTC. This translates into CSASLTGYGYTF.

The chain couples TRBV19 to TRBJ2-2, with D possibly TRBD2 on 7 matching bases. From germline, CDR1 is LNHDA and CDR2 SQIVND (reference sequence). The CDR3 has 16 residues. Deletions cut 2 bases from V and 5 bases from J, with 15 bases between. CDR3: CASSITSGGRTGELFF. The CDR3 DNA reads TGTGCCAGTAGTATAACGTCGGGGGGCCGGACCGGGGAGCTGTTTTTT.

This sequence joins TRBV28 and TRBJ2-7; D is uncertain. Trimming removed 6 bases from V and 1 base from J, with 10 bases in between. CDR3 size: 13 residues. Germline V gene data show CDR1 as MDHEN and CDR2 as SYDVKM. As DNA, the CDR3 is TGTGCCAGCAGAAAAACAAAATCCTACGAGCAGTACTTC. Its translation: CASRKTKSYEQYF.

This clone was detected a few times. The genes are TRBV6-5 and TRBJ2-7; 7 nucleotides agree with TRBD1. V lost 6 bases and J lost 3; bases outside the gene matches: 5. The CDR3 length is 13 residues. Per the germline V gene, CDR1 is MNHEY and CDR2 is SVGAGI. The CDR3 region is CASRGDRLYEQYF. DNA of the CDR3: TGTGCCAGCAGGGGGGACAGACTCTACGAGCAGTACTTC.

This rearrangement joins TRBV28 to TRBJ1-5; possible D gene TRBD1, 5 bases. Per the germline V gene, CDR1 is MDHEN and CDR2 is SYDVKM. The length of the CDR3 is 16 residues. V was shortened by 3 bases and J by 1 base, with 13 bases between the two germline ends. The CDR3 coding sequence is TGTGCCAGCAGTTTCAGCGCCGGGGGAAGCAATCAGCCCCAGCATTTT. Translated, it gives CASSFSAGGSNQPQHF. The full variable domain, its missing parts supplied by reference TRBV28 and TRBJ1-5, is DVKVTQSSRYLVKRTGEKVFLECVQDMDHENMFWYRQDPGLGLRLIYFSYDVKMKEKGDIPEGYSVSREKKERFSLILESASTNQTSMYLCASSFSAGGSNQPQHFGDGTRLSIL.

The V call is TRBV11-2, the J call TRBJ2-3, with D hard to call. Germline lookup yields CDR1 SGHAT and CDR2 FQNNGV. The CDR3 is made up of 12 amino acids. V dropped 1 base and J dropped 6 bases, with 5 bases sitting between them. CDR3 nucleotide sequence: TGTGCCAGCAGCTTAGGGCCGGATACGCAGTATTTT. It is translated as CASSLGPDTQYF.

V usage is TRBV29-1 and J usage is TRBJ1-6; weak D call: TRBD1 (5 bases). V lost 6 bases and J lost 10, with 19 bases in between. Germline V lookup: CDR1 SQVTM, CDR2 ANQGSEA. The CDR3 is 14 amino acids. Written as DNA, the CDR3 is TGCAGCGTCACTACGGGGGGATCAGGATCACCCCTCCACTTT. Protein sequence: CSVTTGGSGSPLHF. Variable domain in full (rest from reference TRBV29-1 and TRBJ1-6): SAVISQKPSRDICQRGTSLTIQCQVDSQVTMMFWYRQQPGQSLTLIATANQGSEATYESGFVIDKFPISRPNLTFSTLTVSNMSPEDSSIYLCSVTTGGSGSPLHFGNGTRLTVT.

The CDR3 loop is CASSPQRGGYTF. The CDR3 DNA reads TGTGCCAGCAGTCCTCAGCGGGGTGGCTACACCTTC. The chain carries TRBV27 and TRBJ1-2; D remains ambiguous. Germline lookup yields CDR1 MNHEY and CDR2 SMNVEV (reference sequence). The CDR3 is 12 residues long. V lost 5 bases to trimming and J lost 7 bases, with 11 bases between them.

The chain employs TRBV2 and TRBJ1-2; D not resolved. CDR3 size: 15 residues. V was clipped by 1 base and J by 3 bases, with 12 bases between them. The germline V gene encodes CDR1 SNHLY and CDR2 FYNNEI. Written as DNA, the CDR3 is TGTGCCAGCAGTGAAGACCTGGTGGAGGACTATGGCTACACCTTC. Residues: CASSEDLVEDYGYTF.

The J gene is TRBJ1-1, the V gene TRBV9, with D tentatively TRBD1 (6 bases). There are 14 residues in the CDR3. Germline CDR1 SGDLS, CDR2 YYNGEE. Between the trimmed V and J ends, which lost 4 bases and 8 bases, there was a span of 18 bases. This CDR3 is CASSIRDKGREAFF. The CDR3, as DNA: TGTGCCAGCAGCATCCGGGACAAGGGAAGAGAAGCTTTCTTT.

V is TRBV3-1 (or the pseudogene TRBV3-2) and J is TRBJ1-3; D uncertain. The CDR3 is 15 residues long. V lost 0 bases to trimming and J lost 2 bases, with 8 bases between them. Germline V gene lookup returns CDR1 LGHDT and CDR2 YNNKEL (reference sequence). CDR3 in DNA: TGTGCCAGCAGCCAAGAGTCGCGGGCTGGAAACACCATATATTTT. Translation gives CASSQESRAGNTIYF.

The gene calls are TRBV19 and TRBJ2-1; 9 positions agree with TRBD2. Germline V gene data show CDR1 as LNHDA and CDR2 as SQIVND (reference sequence). The ends lost 8 bases at V and 0 bases at J; junction bases unmatched: 11. The CDR3 contains 17 residues. In DNA, the CDR3 is TGTGCCAGTGCTCACCTAGCGGGGATTACCTCCTACAATGAGCAGTTCTTC. Translating gives CASAHLAGITSYNEQFF.

The J gene is TRBJ2-2, the V gene TRBV2; 10 bases are shared with TRBD1. The length of the CDR3 is 15 residues. Germline V gene data show CDR1 as SNHLY and CDR2 as FYNNEI. The J segment lost 4 bases and the V segment lost 4 bases, leaving 3 bases of the junction unmatched. CDR3: CASSGQGASTGELFF. CDR3 sequence (DNA): TGTGCCAGCAGTGGACAGGGGGCGAGCACCGGGGAGCTGTTTTTT. Supplemented by reference TRBV2 and TRBJ2-2, the full variable domain reads EPEVTQTPSHQVTQMGQEVILRCVPISNHLYFYWYRQILGQKVEFLVSFYNNEISEKSEIFDDQFSVERPDGSNFTLKIRSTKLEDSAMYFCASSGQGASTGELFFGEGSRLTVL.

Remarks on this clone: In the same sample, other DNA sequences code for this CDR3. This chain uses TRBV4-1 with TRBJ2-3, with D perhaps matching TRBD2 (5 bases). Per the germline V gene, CDR1 is MGHRA and CDR2 is YSYEKL. V was pared by 0 bases and J by 2 bases, with 15 bases between. CDR3 size: 17 residues. The CDR3 nucleotides read TGCGCCAGCAGCCAAGATCGCGAGCGGTTCAACACAGATACGCAGTATTTT. Translated: CASSQDRERFNTDTQYF.

The chain links TRBV7-2 to TRBJ1-2, with 10 bases lining up with TRBD1. J lost 3 bases, V lost 5 bases, and 9 bases had no gene match. The CDR3 contains 16 residues. Germline V gene sequence: CDR1 SGHTA, CDR2 FQGNSA. CDR3 sequence: CASSPGTGVFHYGYTF. The CDR3, as DNA: TGTGCCAGCAGCCCCGGGACAGGGGTATTTCACTATGGCTACACCTTC.